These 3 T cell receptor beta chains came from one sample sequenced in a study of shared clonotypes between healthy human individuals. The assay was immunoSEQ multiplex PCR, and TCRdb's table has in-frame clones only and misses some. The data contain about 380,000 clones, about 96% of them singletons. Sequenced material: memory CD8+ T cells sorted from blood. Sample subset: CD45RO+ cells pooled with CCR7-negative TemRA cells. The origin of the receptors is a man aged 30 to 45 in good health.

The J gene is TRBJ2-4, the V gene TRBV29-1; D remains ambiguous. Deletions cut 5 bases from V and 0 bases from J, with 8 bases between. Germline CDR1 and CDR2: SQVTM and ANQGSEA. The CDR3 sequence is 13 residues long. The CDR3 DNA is TGCAGCGTTCTGGGCCAAGCCAAAAACATTCAGTACTTC. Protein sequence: CSVLGQAKNIQYF.

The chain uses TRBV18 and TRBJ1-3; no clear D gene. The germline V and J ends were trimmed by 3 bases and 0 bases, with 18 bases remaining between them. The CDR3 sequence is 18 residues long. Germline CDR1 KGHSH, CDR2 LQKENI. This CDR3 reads CASSPFPQLQISGNTIYF. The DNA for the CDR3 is TGTGCCAGCTCACCCTTCCCACAGCTCCAGATCTCTGGAAACACCATATATTTT.

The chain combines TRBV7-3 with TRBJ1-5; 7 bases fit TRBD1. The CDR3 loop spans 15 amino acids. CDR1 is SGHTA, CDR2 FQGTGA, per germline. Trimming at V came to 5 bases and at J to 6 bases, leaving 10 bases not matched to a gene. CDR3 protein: CASSPPPGGSQPQHF. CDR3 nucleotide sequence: TGTGCCAGCAGCCCCCCCCCAGGGGGAAGTCAGCCCCAGCATTTT.